These 26 T cell receptor beta chains originate from one sample sequenced in a study of cytotoxic CD8 clonotypes in ibrutinib-treated CLL. Produced via immunoSEQ multiplex PCR; TCRdb's table is partial and in-frame only. The table shows about 130,000 clones, with 70% to 90% occurring only once. This material consisted of PBMCs, taken after 24 months of ibrutinib treatment. All receptors come from a human donor with chronic lymphocytic leukemia.

Points on this clone: One base away lies a much larger clone, so this may be a sequencing read error. The chain is built from TRBV5-6 and TRBJ1-3; 9 bases fit TRBD1. The CDR3 has 14 amino acids. Germline CDR1 is SGHDT and CDR2 is YYEEEE. Trimming at V came to 4 bases and at J to 1 base, leaving 0 bases not matched to a gene. The CDR3, as DNA: TGTGCCAGCAGCGGGACAGGGTCTGGAAACACCATATATTTT. Amino acid sequence: CASSGTGSGNTIYF.

In this sample, this clone turned up once. This could be a read error, since a much larger clone is one nucleotide away. The sample carries other DNA sequences with the same CDR3. The chain has TRBV28 and TRBJ1-2, with D perhaps matching TRBD1 (5 bases). The V gene's germline CDR1 is MDHEN and CDR2 SYDVKM. This CDR3 has 12 amino acids. V was pared by 2 bases and J by 5 bases, with 6 bases between. The CDR3 coding sequence is TGTGCCAGCAGTTTACAGGGTTATGGCTACACCTTC. It specifies CASSLQGYGYTF.

V usage is TRBV4-1 and J usage is TRBJ2-3; 7 positions agree with TRBD2. Trimming took 7 bases from V and 0 from J; bases not matched to a gene: 10. CDR3 size: 16 residues. Germline values: CDR1 MGHRA, CDR2 YSYEKL. CDR3 nucleotide sequence: TGCGCCAGCAACCCTAGGGGAGGGATGAGCACAGATACGCAGTATTTT. As protein: CASNPRGGMSTDTQYF.

The rearrangement uses TRBV4-3 and TRBJ2-1; 10 nucleotides align to TRBD2. Per the germline V gene, CDR1 is LGHNA and CDR2 is YSLEER. CDR3 length equals 16 residues. J gave up 5 bases and V 5 bases, and 9 bases lay outside the gene matches. The CDR3 protein is CASSVQREGQNNEQFF. Written as DNA, the CDR3 is TGCGCCAGCAGCGTCCAGCGGGAGGGCCAGAACAATGAGCAGTTCTTC.

The gene calls are TRBV7-8 and TRBJ1-2; 10 nucleotides align to TRBD1. Germline loops: CDR1 SGHVS, CDR2 FQNEAQ. After removal of 2 bases from V and 8 bases from J, the junction contained 11 bases not matched to a gene. The CDR3 length is 16 residues. In nucleotides, the CDR3 is TGTGCCAGCAGCTTATCTACCGGACAGGGGGATTGGGGCTACACCTTC. Translation: CASSLSTGQGDWGYTF.

This rearrangement joins TRBV18 to TRBJ2-1; the D is unclear. The CDR3 is 14 amino acids. CDR1 is KGHSH, CDR2 LQKENI, per germline. Trimming removed 0 bases from V and 6 bases from J, with 9 bases in between. The CDR3 region is CASSPPMGSNEQFF. CDR3 nucleotides: TGTGCCAGCTCACCACCGATGGGATCCAATGAGCAGTTCTTC.

This clone was detected only a few times. The chain joins TRBV4-2 to TRBJ2-1, with 10 bases matching TRBD2. V lost 3 bases and J lost 8; bases outside the gene matches: 10. Germline CDR1 LGHNA, CDR2 YNFKEQ. CDR3 size: 16 residues. CDR3 loop: CASSHRGTSGIHEQFF. For the CDR3, the DNA is TGTGCCAGCAGCCATAGGGGAACTAGCGGGATCCATGAGCAGTTCTTC.

This clone was recorded once. This chain uses TRBV18 with TRBJ2-7, with 12 bases lining up with TRBD1. V shed 3 bases and J 5 bases; nucleotides not matched to a gene: 5. This CDR3 contains 15 residues. Germline V lookup: CDR1 KGHSH, CDR2 LQKENI. CDR3 residues: CASSPVGTGGHEQYF. The CDR3 DNA is TGTGCCAGCTCACCCGTGGGGACAGGGGGCCACGAGCAGTACTTC.

This chain links TRBV7-3 with TRBJ1-1; tentative D call: TRBD1 (6 bases). V was shortened by 5 bases and J by 5 bases, with 15 bases between the two germline ends. Germline V gene lookup returns CDR1 SGHTA and CDR2 FQGTGA. The CDR3 runs to 14 residues. The CDR3 nucleotides are TGTGCCAGCAGCCCACCGGGGGGCAGAACTGAAGCTTTCTTT. Protein product: CASSPPGGRTEAFF.

Here the CDR3 DNA reads TGTGCCAGCAGTTCCTCCGGGACGACGAACTATGGCTACACCTTC. It is translated as CASSSSGTTNYGYTF. The rearrangement joins TRBV6-5 to TRBJ1-2; tentative D call: TRBD1 (5 bases). Germline CDR1 reads MNHEY; CDR2 reads SVGAGI. This CDR3 comprises 15 residues. Trimming took 4 bases from V and 2 from J, leaving 14 bases between them.

The chain combines TRBV9 with TRBJ2-4; no clear D gene. V was clipped by 3 bases and J by 5 bases, with 12 bases between them. The CDR3 extends over 14 amino acids. From germline, CDR1 is SGDLS and CDR2 YYNGEE. Here the CDR3 reads CASSGKIRENIQYF. The CDR3 DNA follows: TGTGCCAGCAGCGGGAAAATACGGGAAAACATTCAGTACTTC. Looking up the rest from reference TRBV9 and TRBJ2-4 gives the full variable domain: DSGVTQTPKHLITATGQRVTLRCSPRSGDLSVYWYQQSLDQGLQFLIQYYNGEERAKGNILERFSAQQFPDLHSELNLSSLELGDSALYFCASSGKIRENIQYFGAGTRLSVL.

The rearrangement links TRBV29-1 to TRBJ2-6; D is perhaps TRBD1 or TRBD2 (5 bases each). CDR1 and CDR2 from the germline V gene are SQVTM and ANQGSEA. CDR3 length equals 17 residues. V was shortened by 4 bases and J by 1 base, with 17 bases between the two germline ends. The CDR3 is CSVGTLGASSGANVLTF. The CDR3 bases are TGCAGCGTTGGGACACTCGGGGCCTCATCTGGGGCCAACGTCCTGACTTTC.

This rearrangement joins TRBV28 to TRBJ2-3, with 7 bases that match TRBD2. Losses at the gene ends were 3 bases for V and 2 bases for J; bases not matched to a gene: 8. CDR3 size: 16 residues. The germline V gene has CDR1 MDHEN and CDR2 SYDVKM. The CDR3 spells CASSFGGTISTDTQYF. The CDR3 DNA reads as TGTGCCAGCAGTTTTGGGGGGACTATATCCACAGATACGCAGTATTTT. The whole variable domain, filled in from reference TRBV28 and TRBJ2-3, reads DVKVTQSSRYLVKRTGEKVFLECVQDMDHENMFWYRQDPGLGLRLIYFSYDVKMKEKGDIPEGYSVSREKKERFSLILESASTNQTSMYLCASSFGGTISTDTQYFGPGTRLTVL.

This chain links TRBV10-3 with TRBJ1-2; 8 bases agree with TRBD1. From germline, CDR1 is ENHRY and CDR2 SYGVKD. V gave up 4 bases and J gave up 8 bases; unmatched junction bases: 6. The length of the CDR3 is 13 residues. The CDR3 loop is CAISGAGGYGYTF. CDR3 DNA: TGTGCCATCAGTGGGGCAGGGGGCTACGGCTACACCTTC.

To note about this clone: At the DNA level, this CDR3 is encoded by other sequences in the same sample as well. This chain joins TRBV7-2 and TRBJ1-1; tentatively, D is TRBD1 (6 bases). The germline CDR1 and CDR2 sequences are SGHTA and FQGNSA. This CDR3 is built from 14 residues. V was pared by 6 bases and J by 3 bases, with 14 bases between. CDR3 sequence (DNA): TGTGCCAGCAGTTTCAGGGGAGGGGACACTGAAGCTTTCTTT. Residues: CASSFRGGDTEAFF.

This clone was found once. The rearrangement joins TRBV18 to TRBJ1-1; 7 nucleotides line up with TRBD1. V gave up 6 bases and J gave up 6 bases; unmatched junction bases: 7. Germline assignment: CDR1 KGHSH and CDR2 LQKENI. The CDR3 loop spans 13 amino acids. CDR3 in amino acids: CASSPDREAEAFF. CDR3 in DNA: TGTGCCAGCTCTCCCGACAGGGAGGCTGAAGCTTTCTTT.

The chain is built from TRBV5-4 and TRBJ1-3; 9 bases are shared with TRBD1. The CDR3 runs to 14 residues. CDR1 and CDR2 from the germline V gene are SGHNT and YYREEE (reference sequence). The V segment lost 3 bases and the J segment 4 bases; nucleotides outside the gene matches: 2. CDR3 sequence: CASSWGQGGNTIYF. The DNA of the CDR3 is TGTGCCAGCAGCTGGGGACAGGGAGGAAACACCATATATTTT.

This chain joins TRBV5-1 and TRBJ2-5; D remains ambiguous. Germline CDR1 and CDR2: SGHRS and YFSETQ. V lost 0 bases to trimming and J lost 1 base, with 7 bases between them. The CDR3 is 14 amino acids. CDR3 DNA sequence: TGCGCCAGCAGCTTGGGAGTCGGCCAAGAGACCCAGTACTTC. Amino acid sequence: CASSLGVGQETQYF.

The J gene is TRBJ1-4, the V gene TRBV7-9; 8 nucleotides agree with TRBD1. Trimming at V came to 1 base and at J to 7 bases, leaving 5 bases not matched to a gene. The CDR3 runs 15 residues. Germline-derived CDR1 and CDR2 are SEHNR and FQNEAQ (reference sequence). The CDR3 spells CASSLEQGAGEKLFF. In DNA, the CDR3 is TGTGCCAGCAGCTTAGAGCAGGGGGCAGGTGAAAAACTGTTTTTT.

V usage is TRBV9 and J usage is TRBJ2-1, with no clear D. The CDR3 length is 13 residues. V was trimmed by 0 bases and J by 9 bases, leaving 10 bases between them. Germline V gene sequence: CDR1 SGDLS, CDR2 YYNGEE. The CDR3 sequence: CASSVDPTGEQFF. The CDR3 nucleotides are TGTGCCAGCAGCGTAGACCCTACGGGTGAGCAGTTCTTC.

The chain links TRBV5-6 to TRBJ2-2; TRBD1 matches 7 bases. This CDR3 spans 16 amino acids. The germline V gene has CDR1 SGHDT and CDR2 YYEEEE. The junction had 9 bases not matched to a gene; V was cut back by 2 bases and J by 5 bases. Here the CDR3 reads CASSFQSTGVTGELFF. The CDR3 DNA follows: TGTGCCAGCAGCTTCCAAAGTACAGGGGTAACCGGGGAGCTGTTTTTT.

The chain couples TRBV18 to TRBJ1-1; 9 nucleotides line up with TRBD1. Losses at the gene ends were 4 bases for V and 5 bases for J; bases not matched to a gene: 8. CDR1 KGHSH and CDR2 LQKENI come from the germline V gene. The CDR3 loop spans 15 amino acids. The CDR3 DNA sequence: TGTGCCAGCTCACAAGAATCGACAGGGGGAACTGAAGCTTTCTTT. It is translated as CASSQESTGGTEAFF.

In nucleotides, the CDR3 is TGCGCCAGCAGTCTCTGGGACGCTTGGCCCCAGCATTTT. This codes for CASSLWDAWPQHF. V gene TRBV4-1 combines with J gene TRBJ1-5, with a possible D match to TRBD1 (5 bases). Trimming cost V 6 bases and J 9 bases, with 15 bases left between them. The CDR3 contains 13 residues. In germline, CDR1 is MGHRA, CDR2 YSYEKL.

In its sample, this clone was seen a few times. The V and J genes are TRBV19 and TRBJ1-6; no clear D. Germline lookup yields CDR1 LNHDA and CDR2 SQIVND (reference sequence). The CDR3 is 13 amino acids. The germline V and J ends were trimmed by 2 bases and 10 bases, with 9 bases remaining between them. The CDR3 loop is CASSIIFNSPLHF. The DNA for the CDR3 is TGTGCCAGTAGTATAATCTTCAACTCACCCCTCCACTTT.

This clone came up once. The chain couples TRBV28 to TRBJ1-5, with 8 bases matching TRBD1. V trimming: 6 bases; J trimming: 4 bases; junction bases outside the gene matches: 8. The CDR3 is 15 amino acids. Looked up from germline, CDR1 is MDHEN and CDR2 is SYDVKM. CDR3 bases: TGTGCCAGCAGAAAGGCACAGGGGGAAAATCAGCCCCAGCATTTT. Its protein is CASRKAQGENQPQHF.

Here the CDR3 DNA reads TGTGCCAGCAGTTTATTAGCGGGAAGTTACGAGCAGTACTTC. Translating gives CASSLLAGSYEQYF. The J gene is TRBJ2-7, the V gene TRBV28; 8 bases align to TRBD2. The V gene's germline CDR1 is MDHEN and CDR2 SYDVKM. The CDR3 contains 14 residues. V lost 1 base and J lost 4; bases outside the gene matches: 3.